The present T cell receptor (beta chain) was sequenced within a study of blood T cell repertoires in COVID-19. The overall study: The samples span acute and convalescent COVID-19 from the United States, Italy and Spain.

Germline V CDR1 and CDR2: SEHNR, FQNEAQ (reference sequence). V trimming: 1 base; J trimming: 4 bases; junction bases outside the gene matches: 11. CDR3 length: 17 residues. As handled by the study authors: Nucleated cell counts were estimated from reference gene primer amplification. Profiled with immunoSEQ multiplex PCR; TCRdb holds only in-frame clones, not every one. V, J and clone size reflect that table, while D and trimming were determined from the DNA. The data hold 180,000 or so clones, with around 86% observed a single time. V gene TRBV7-9 combines with J gene TRBJ2-3, with 7 bases lining up with TRBD2. The receptor comes from a man in his fifties or sixties with acute or convalescent COVID-19. Material: peripheral blood. CDR3 DNA: TGTGCCAGCAGCTTAGGGGGCGCTAGCGGCTTGGCAGATACGCAGTATTTT. It specifies CASSLGGASGLADTQYF.